This TCR beta chain was identified during a study of CD8 T cells in Susac syndrome. At the level of the study: Patients with Susac syndrome who were sequenced included more than five with active disease and fewer than 10 in remission. Blood was drawn from patients with Susac syndrome. At that point, they were therapy-naive, on corticosteroids, or on intravenous immunoglobulin alone.

Study-wide results and caveats: Susac syndrome CD4+ T cell repertoires showed no clonal expansion.

Remarks on this clonotype: What it recognizes is unknown.

Germline CDR1 SGHDT, CDR2 YYEEEE. The CDR3 is 18 residues long. With 4 bases removed from V and 3 bases from J, the gap between germline ends came to 26 bases. Random hexamers served to reverse transcribe about 0.5 to 1 ug RNA. The TCR beta CDR3 was amplified by immunoSEQ multiplex PCR across 54 Vbeta, 13 Jbeta. Each CDR3 protein gets one entry after TCRdb re-called the immunoSEQ multiplex PCR reads with MiXCR. The table has tens of thousands of distinct CDR3 sequences, just over 90% seen once. Specimen: CD4+ T cells from PBMCs. The receptor was isolated from a human donor with Susac syndrome. The V and J genes are TRBV5-6 and TRBJ2-7; D tentatively fits TRBD1 or TRBD2 (6 bases each). The CDR3 region is CASSPFDVGGRLDYEQYF. The DNA of the CDR3 is TGTGCCAGCAGCCCATTTGACGTCGGGGGCCGGTTGGACTACGAGCAGTACTTC.